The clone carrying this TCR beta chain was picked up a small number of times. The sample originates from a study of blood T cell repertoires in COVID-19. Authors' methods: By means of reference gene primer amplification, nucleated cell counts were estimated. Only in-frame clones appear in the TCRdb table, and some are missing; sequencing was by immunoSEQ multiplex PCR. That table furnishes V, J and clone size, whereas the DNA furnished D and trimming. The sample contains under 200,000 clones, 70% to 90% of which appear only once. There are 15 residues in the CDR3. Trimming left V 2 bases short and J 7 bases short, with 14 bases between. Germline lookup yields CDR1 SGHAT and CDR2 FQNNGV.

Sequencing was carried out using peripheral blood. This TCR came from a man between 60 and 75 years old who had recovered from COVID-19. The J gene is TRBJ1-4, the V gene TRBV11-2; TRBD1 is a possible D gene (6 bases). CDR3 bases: TGTGCCAGCAGCTTAAGGACAGAAAGTACTGAAAAACTGTTTTTT. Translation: CASSLRTESTEKLFF.